One and the same sample provided the 20 T cell receptor beta chains below, sequenced in a study of T cells in Graves' hyperthyroidism and ophthalmopathy (dated by TCRdb to about 2019). The library was built by means of multiplex PCR. Instrument used: Illumina HiSeq 2000. The TCR beta CDR3 regions were amplified from the RNA transcripts. The TCR CDR3 was subjected to a first round of RT-PCR using the HTBI primer set and the Qiagen OneStep RT-PCR kit. Clones were called with MiXCR by TCRdb after fastp trimmed the public reads at Q25, and only in-frame beta chains were retained. Merged by CDR3 protein, the rows form single entries marked with the most common genes and DNA. The sample table holds about 570,000 distinct CDR3 sequences, of which around 45% were seen once. Around 19% of the sample is taken by the ten largest. Source material: peripheral blood or thyroid tissue (not recorded which). Source of these receptors: an adult woman with Graves' disease, either hyperthyroidism or ophthalmopathy (not recorded which).

A remark on this clonotype: The junction shows a germline mismatch at one end, possibly a read error. The chain joins TRBV7-9 to TRBJ2-7; D may be TRBD1 (5 bases). Germline loops: CDR1 SEHNR, CDR2 FQNEAQ (reference sequence). The CDR3 length is 16 residues. CDR3 region: CASSLGRPGWQGEQYF. CDR3 coding DNA: TGTGCCAGCAGTTTAGGCAGGCCTGGATGGCAGGGAGAGCAGTACTTC.

This chain joins TRBV15 and TRBJ1-6; 8 bases map to TRBD1. The length of the CDR3 is 15 residues. Germline assignment: CDR1 LNHNV and CDR2 YYDKDF (reference sequence). The junction had 8 bases not matched to a gene; V was cut back by 3 bases and J by 10 bases. The CDR3 nucleotides are TGTGCCACCAGCAGGTACAGACAGGGGCAATCACCCCTCCACTTT. This translates into CATSRYRQGQSPLHF.

The rearrangement links TRBV7-8 to TRBJ1-1; D is unclear. CDR3 length: 13 amino acids. Trimming took 3 bases from V and 7 from J, leaving 12 bases between them. CDR1 is SGHVS, CDR2 FQNEAQ, per germline. CDR3 nucleotide sequence: TGTGCCAGCAGCTTCGACGGCACAAATGAAGCTTTCTTT. It yields the protein CASSFDGTNEAFF.

This clonotype was observed many times. The chain links TRBV15 to TRBJ1-5; D not certain. In germline, CDR1 is LNHNV, CDR2 YYDKDF (reference sequence). This CDR3 spans 15 amino acids. The V and J ends lost 0 bases and 1 base respectively, with 7 bases between them. CDR3 nucleotides: TGTGCCACCAGCAGAGATAGATTAAGCAATCAGCCCCAGCATTTT. This sequence encodes CATSRDRLSNQPQHF.

The V gene is TRBV7-2, the J gene TRBJ2-7, with D uncertain. The CDR3 is 13 residues long. The V end lost 1 base, the J end lost 7 bases, and 11 bases lay between the germline ends. Germline V gene data show CDR1 as SGHTA and CDR2 as FQGNSA. The CDR3 region is CASSLDPMGEQYF. The CDR3 region has the DNA TGTGCCAGCAGCTTAGACCCCATGGGGGAGCAGTACTTC.

V is TRBV6-5 and J is TRBJ2-5, with 8 bases that match TRBD1. Germline values: CDR1 MNHEY, CDR2 SVGAGI. CDR3 length: 15 residues. The V segment lost 6 bases and the J segment 1 base; nucleotides outside the gene matches: 7. The CDR3 reads CASSYTTGGQETQYF. The DNA of the CDR3 is TGTGCCAGCAGCTACACCACAGGGGGCCAAGAGACCCAGTACTTC.

V and J are TRBV24-1 and TRBJ1-6, with D tentatively TRBD1 (5 bases). In germline, CDR1 is KGHDR, CDR2 SFDVKD. This CDR3 comprises 16 residues. V was shortened by 6 bases and J by 8 bases, with 19 bases between the two germline ends. CDR3 sequence: CATSKDMVPADSPLHF. The CDR3 DNA follows: TGTGCCACCAGTAAGGACATGGTCCCTGCCGATTCACCCCTCCACTTT.

This chain uses TRBV2 with TRBJ2-5, with D possibly being TRBD1 (5 bases). Trimming pared 5 bases from V and 8 bases from J, leaving 15 bases between. CDR1 is SNHLY, CDR2 FYNNEI, per germline. The CDR3 is 13 amino acids. CDR3 bases: TGTGCCAGCAGTTTAGGGGCCTCTCAAACCCAGTACTTC. It yields the protein CASSLGASQTQYF.

The chain has TRBV5-1 and TRBJ1-4; 7 bases fit TRBD1. CDR3 size: 14 residues. The trim removed 2 bases at V and 7 bases at J, leaving 5 bases unmatched. Germline CDR1 reads SGHRS; CDR2 reads YFSETQ. CDR3 amino acids: CASSFWGQFEKLFF. In DNA form, the CDR3 reads TGCGCCAGCAGCTTTTGGGGACAGTTTGAAAAACTGTTTTTT.

V is TRBV4-3 and J is TRBJ1-2; D gene ambiguous. V lost 0 bases, J lost 4 bases, and 12 bases lay in between. Looked up from germline, CDR1 is LGHNA and CDR2 is YSLEER. CDR3 size: 15 residues. CDR3 sequence: CASSQEDDPSYGYTF. In DNA, the CDR3 is TGCGCCAGCAGCCAAGAAGATGACCCGTCCTATGGCTACACCTTC.

This chain links TRBV7-9 with TRBJ1-2; 10 bases map to TRBD1. CDR1 SEHNR and CDR2 FQNEAQ come from the germline V gene (reference sequence). The CDR3 length is 16 residues. J gave up 0 bases and V 5 bases, and 6 bases lay outside the gene matches. CDR3 in amino acids: CASSVPGTGANYGYTF. CDR3 coding DNA: TGTGCCAGCAGCGTTCCCGGGACAGGGGCTAACTATGGCTACACCTTC.

This chain links TRBV20-1 with TRBJ1-2, with a tentative D call TRBD1 (6 bases). Looked up from germline, CDR1 is DFQATT and CDR2 is SNEGSKA (reference sequence). Between the trimmed V and J ends, which lost 4 bases and 2 bases, there was a span of 8 bases. The CDR3 is 12 amino acids. This CDR3 reads CSATQGNYGYTF. The DNA of the CDR3 is TGCAGTGCTACACAGGGCAACTATGGCTACACCTTC.

This sequence joins TRBV11-1 and TRBJ1-4; 8 nucleotides match TRBD1. The CDR3 is 14 amino acids. V gave up 0 bases and J gave up 10 bases; unmatched junction bases: 4. Germline CDR1 and CDR2: SGHAT and FQDESV (reference sequence). The CDR3 sequence is CASSLAGQGGKLFF. The CDR3 nucleotides are TGTGCCAGCAGCTTAGCCGGACAGGGTGGAAAACTGTTTTTT.

There are many counts of this clonotype. The chain carries TRBV7-3 and TRBJ2-5; D unclear. Germline values: CDR1 SGHTA, CDR2 FQGTGA. The ends were cut back, 6 bases at V and 4 bases at J, with 12 bases in the middle. The CDR3 extends over 13 amino acids. CDR3 in amino acids: CASSPSQRETQYF. Written as DNA, the CDR3 is TGTGCCAGCAGTCCCAGCCAGCGAGAGACCCAGTACTTC.

This clonotype appeared a few times. This chain links TRBV27 with TRBJ2-5; D ambiguous. Trimming pared 8 bases from V and 2 bases from J, leaving 21 bases between. CDR1 and CDR2 from the germline V gene are MNHEY and SMNVEV (reference sequence). The CDR3 has 16 residues. CDR3 residues: CASSLLGPGAQETQYF. CDR3 sequence (DNA): TGTGCCAGCTCCCTTCTGGGCCCAGGAGCTCAAGAGACCCAGTACTTC.

This clonotype was detected many times. The rearrangement links TRBV6-4 to TRBJ2-6, with D hard to call. The ends were cut back, 0 bases at V and 0 bases at J, with 6 bases in the middle. The CDR3 runs to 16 residues. Germline V gene lookup returns CDR1 MRHNA and CDR2 SNTAGT. The CDR3 DNA sequence: TGTGCCAGCAGTGACTCGAAGGGCTCTGGGGCCAACGTCCTGACTTTC. Translated: CASSDSKGSGANVLTF.

The chain employs TRBV2 and TRBJ1-5; D may be TRBD1 (5 bases). Germline CDR1 is SNHLY and CDR2 is FYNNEI. Deletions cut 4 bases from V and 5 bases from J, with 9 bases between. The CDR3 covers 13 residues. The CDR3 coding sequence is TGTGCCAGCAGTGCAGGGTCGGATCAGCCCCAGCATTTT. This gives the protein CASSAGSDQPQHF.

This sequence joins TRBV10-3 and TRBJ2-5, with 8 positions matching TRBD2. CDR1 and CDR2 from the germline V gene are ENHRY and SYGVKD. The CDR3 totals 17 residues. V lost 10 bases and J lost 5; bases outside the gene matches: 21. The chain's CDR3 is CATVTTISGAGVETQYF. The CDR3 DNA reads as TGTGCCACCGTAACCACCATCTCCGGAGCGGGAGTGGAGACCCAGTACTTC.

The genes are TRBV2 and TRBJ1-1; the D gene is possibly TRBD1 (5 bases). CDR1 and CDR2 (germline): SNHLY, FYNNEI. Trimming shortened V by 8 bases and J by 5 bases, and 21 bases separated the two germline ends. This CDR3 comprises 15 residues. This CDR3 reads CASLPNGARRTEAFF. Here the CDR3 DNA reads TGTGCCAGCCTACCTAACGGGGCGCGGAGGACTGAAGCTTTCTTT.

A few counts support this clonotype. This rearrangement joins TRBV10-3 to TRBJ2-7, with D maybe TRBD2 (6 bases). The germline V and J ends were trimmed by 4 bases and 4 bases, with 8 bases remaining between them. The germline V gene has CDR1 ENHRY and CDR2 SYGVKD. This CDR3 has 12 residues. The CDR3, as DNA: TGTGCCATCAGTGTGGGGAGGTACGAGCAGTACTTC. Translation: CAISVGRYEQYF.